This T cell receptor beta chain was documented in a study of cytomegalovirus exposure and HLA in healthy donors. Study context: The same platform used for the approximately 700 first-cohort repertoires was also used for the 100 to 150 validation repertoires, as a later analysis reported.

The table came from immunoSEQ multiplex PCR; TCRdb's copy has only in-frame clones and leaves some out. The sample holds more than 150,000 clones, roughly 84% seen once. The germline V gene encodes CDR1 MNHEY and CDR2 SVGAGI. There are 15 residues in the CDR3. Trimming removed 6 bases from V and 0 bases from J, with 13 bases in between. The gene calls are TRBV6-5 and TRBJ2-3; D might be TRBD1 (6 bases). The receptor was isolated from a woman aged 18 to 35 in good health and CMV-seropositive. Source material: PBMCs. CDR3 sequence (DNA): TGTGCCAGCAGGGCATGGGGGCGGAGCACAGATACGCAGTATTTT. It is translated as CASRAWGRSTDTQYF.